The T cell receptor beta chain described here comes from a study of cytomegalovirus exposure and HLA in healthy donors. Of note for this clone: Its specificity is not known.

CDR3 length equals 15 residues. With 4 bases clipped from V and 5 bases from J, the junction kept 10 bases outside the gene matches. Germline V lookup: CDR1 SGHNT, CDR2 YYREEE (reference sequence). Here immunoSEQ multiplex PCR was the method, and the copy in TCRdb shows in-frame clones only, minus some. The sample shows around 180,000 clones, approximately 85% of them seen only once. Study results and caveats: Investigators reported 150 to 200 TCR beta chains as tied to cytomegalovirus. The dataset shows that most TCR sequences were rare, while some public TCRs occurred in many donors. Testing in vitro showed a few CMV-associated chains specific for CMV antigens.

V is TRBV5-4 and J is TRBJ2-5, with TRBD1 identical over 8 bases. The sequenced sample consisted of PBMCs. The receptor's source is a woman aged 18-30 years in good health and CMV-seronegative. The CDR3 here is CASSPGQAQRETQYF. In nucleotides, the CDR3 is TGTGCCAGCAGCCCGGGACAGGCTCAACGGGAGACCCAGTACTTC.